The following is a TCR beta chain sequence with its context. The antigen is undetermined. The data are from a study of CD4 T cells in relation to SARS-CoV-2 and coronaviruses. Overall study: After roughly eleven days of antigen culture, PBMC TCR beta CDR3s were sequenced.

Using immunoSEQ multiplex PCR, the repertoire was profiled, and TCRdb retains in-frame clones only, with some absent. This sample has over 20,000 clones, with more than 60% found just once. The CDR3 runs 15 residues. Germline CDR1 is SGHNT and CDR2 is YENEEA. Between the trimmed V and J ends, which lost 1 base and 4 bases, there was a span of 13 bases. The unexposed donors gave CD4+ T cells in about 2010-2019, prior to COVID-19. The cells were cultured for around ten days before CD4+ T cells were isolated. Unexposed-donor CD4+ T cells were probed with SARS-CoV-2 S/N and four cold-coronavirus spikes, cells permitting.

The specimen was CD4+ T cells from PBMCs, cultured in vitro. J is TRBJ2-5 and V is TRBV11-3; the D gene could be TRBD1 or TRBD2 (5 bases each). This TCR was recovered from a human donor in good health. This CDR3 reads CASSLGGARGETQYF. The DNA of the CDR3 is TGTGCCAGCAGCTTAGGAGGGGCACGTGGAGAGACCCAGTACTTC. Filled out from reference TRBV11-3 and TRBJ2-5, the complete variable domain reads EAGVVQSPRYKIIEKKQPVAFWCNPISGHNTLYWYLQNLGQGPELLIRYENEEAVDDSQLPKDRFSAERLKGVDSTLKIQPAELGDSAVYLCASSLGGARGETQYFGPGTRLLVL.